The clone carrying this T cell receptor beta chain was recorded a few times. The CDR3 is 13 residues long. The ends were cut back, 5 bases at V and 5 bases at J, with 12 bases in the middle. Germline assignment: CDR1 MDHEN and CDR2 SYDVKM. Data came from immunoSEQ multiplex PCR; TCRdb stores just in-frame clones and leaves some out. Among about 13,000 clones listed, 65% to 85% were seen once. These data originate in a study of T cells after somatic rescue of genetic block. This chain links TRBV28 with TRBJ2-5; D call uncertain. Sample: peripheral blood mononuclear cells (PBMCs). The receptor comes from a boy younger than 18. The CDR3: CASSPTFWETQYF. The CDR3 DNA follows: TGTGCCAGCAGTCCGACCTTCTGGGAGACCCAGTACTTC.